This TCR beta chain is drawn from a study of blood T cell repertoires in COVID-19. Overall study context: Acute and convalescent COVID-19 specimens originated in the United States, Italy and Spain. Nucleic acid was either cDNA or gDNA, and it came from T cells, B-cell-depleted T cells, or PBMCs.

In the source study's methods: Amplification of reference gene primers was used by the study to estimate nucleated cell counts. Some clones are missing from TCRdb's copy, which holds only in-frame ones; the method was immunoSEQ multiplex PCR. V and J calls and clone size are given by that table; D and trimming were obtained from the DNA. The sample carries approximately 300,000 clones, about 85% recorded once. V shed 5 bases and J 5 bases; nucleotides not matched to a gene: 8. The CDR3 has 13 residues. CDR1 and CDR2 from the germline V gene are GTSNPN and SVGIG (reference sequence). Sequences were obtained from peripheral blood. The chain is built from TRBV30 and TRBJ2-5; the match to TRBD1 covers 7 bases. This clonotype originated in a woman aged 45-65 years who had recovered from COVID-19. The CDR3 sequence is CAWGTGVEETQYF. CDR3 DNA: TGTGCCTGGGGAACAGGGGTCGAGGAGACCCAGTACTTC.